The 25 T cell receptor beta chains in this list originate from one sample, sequenced in a study of T cells in Graves' hyperthyroidism and ophthalmopathy. RNA transcripts provided the source from which TCR beta CDR3 regions were amplified. HTBI primers were employed in a first-round RT-PCR of the TCR CDR3. TCRdb re-derived calls from the multiplex PCR reads in MiXCR, one entry per CDR3 protein. The sample gives around 210,000 distinct CDR3 sequences, about 15% of which show up once; 53% is in the top ten. Sequencing input: blood. These receptors were taken from a woman between 45 and 60 years old with Graves' hyperthyroidism.

Details on this clonotype: Just one base apart from a much larger clone, this may be a read error. The chain combines TRBV15 with TRBJ2-1; the D is unclear. Germline V gene data show CDR1 as LNHNV and CDR2 as YYDKDF (reference sequence). The CDR3 covers 14 residues. Trimming took off 0 bases at V and 8 bases at J, with 11 bases between the two ends. CDR3 bases: TGTGCCACCAGCAGAGACCGGGCCAACCATGAGCAGTTCTTC. Its translation: CATSRDRANHEQFF.

In its sample, this clonotype was seen a few times. The rearrangement joins TRBV12-5 to TRBJ2-2; the D is unclear. From germline, CDR1 is LGHNT and CDR2 FRNRAP. The CDR3 covers 13 residues. Trimming took 0 bases from V and 6 from J, leaving 5 bases between them. The CDR3 is CASGLVPPGELFF. In nucleotides, the CDR3 is TGTGCTAGTGGTTTGGTCCCGCCCGGGGAGCTGTTTTTT.

This chain links TRBV6-2 or TRBV6-3 with TRBJ1-2, with TRBD1 as a possible D gene (5 bases). The CDR3 runs 13 residues. Germline CDR1 and CDR2: MNHEY and SVGEGT. The ends were cut back, 8 bases at V and 2 bases at J, with 12 bases in the middle. Written as DNA, the CDR3 is TGTGCCAGCTGGGGCGGAGGGAACTATGGCTACACCTTC. This sequence encodes CASWGGGNYGYTF.

This clonotype has a count of ten or more. This chain uses TRBV7-3 with TRBJ1-1, with D maybe TRBD1 (6 bases). The CDR3 is 15 residues long. Trimming removed 1 base at V and 0 bases at J, with 9 bases between. Germline assignment: CDR1 SGHTA and CDR2 FQGTGA. CDR3 sequence reads: CASSLMGAVNTEAFF. Here the CDR3 DNA reads TGTGCCAGCAGCTTAATGGGGGCCGTGAACACTGAAGCTTTCTTT.

The CDR3 spells CASSFAGAGEQYF. The DNA for the CDR3 is TGTGCCAGCAGTTTCGCGGGGGCGGGTGAGCAGTACTTC. V is TRBV12-3 or TRBV12-4 and J is TRBJ2-7, with D maybe TRBD2 (7 bases). Trimming cost V 3 bases and J 7 bases, with 13 bases left between them. The CDR3 is 13 residues long.

This clonotype was counted at least ten times. CDR3 amino acids: CAISDIGEQFF. In DNA form, the CDR3 reads TGTGCCATCAGCGACATTGGTGAGCAGTTCTTC. V gene TRBV10-3 combines with J gene TRBJ2-1; D remains unclear. The CDR3 covers 11 residues. Germline V gene sequence: CDR1 ENHRY, CDR2 SYGVKD. V was clipped by 6 bases and J by 9 bases, with 9 bases between them.

This rearrangement joins TRBV7-9 to TRBJ1-6; 8 bases agree with TRBD1. Looked up from germline, CDR1 is SEHNR and CDR2 is FQNEAQ (reference sequence). CDR3 length: 15 amino acids. V shed 5 bases, J shed 7 bases, and the junction held 7 bases outside the gene matches. In DNA form, the CDR3 reads TGTGCCAGCAGCCCCGGGACAGGAGAGAATTCACCCCTCCACTTT. Its translation is CASSPGTGENSPLHF.

This clonotype was seen ten or more times. The V gene is TRBV20-1, the J gene TRBJ2-7; D tentatively fits TRBD1 or TRBD2 (5 bases each). The CDR3 contains 12 residues. Trimming took 3 bases from V and 3 from J, leaving 9 bases between them. Germline loops: CDR1 DFQATT, CDR2 SNEGSKA (reference sequence). The chain's CDR3 is CSARGPSYEQYF. CDR3 sequence (DNA): TGCAGTGCTAGGGGACCGAGCTACGAGCAGTACTTC.

This clonotype appeared a few times. V usage is TRBV6-1 and J usage is TRBJ2-7; weak D call: TRBD2 (7 bases). Trimming pared 5 bases from V and 4 bases from J, leaving 21 bases between. The CDR3 loop spans 16 amino acids. The V gene's germline CDR1 is MNHNS and CDR2 SASEGT. In nucleotides, the CDR3 is TGTGCCAGCAGTCCCCGCGGAGGGGGGGCGATATACGAGCAGTACTTC. It translates to CASSPRGGGAIYEQYF.

This clonotype was observed many times. The chain carries TRBV6-1 and TRBJ2-7; D might be TRBD2 (6 bases). This CDR3 is 15 amino acids long. With 5 bases removed from V and 3 bases from J, the gap between germline ends came to 17 bases. Germline loops: CDR1 MNHNS, CDR2 SASEGT. CDR3 nucleotides: TGTGCCAGCAGTCCAGAGGCGGGGTACCACTACGAGCAGTACTTC. Its translation is CASSPEAGYHYEQYF.

This clonotype occurred many times. The chain recombines TRBV6-1 with TRBJ1-2; D not certain. V shed 7 bases and J shed 0 bases, with 9 bases lying between them. CDR3 size: 13 residues. Germline CDR1 reads MNHNS; CDR2 reads SASEGT. The CDR3 is CASITAANYGYTF. In DNA form, the CDR3 reads TGTGCCAGCATCACAGCCGCTAACTATGGCTACACCTTC.

This clonotype showed up many times. The chain carries TRBV12-3 or TRBV12-4 and TRBJ1-2; 8 bases fit TRBD1. This CDR3 comprises 12 residues. The trim removed 1 base at V and 8 bases at J, leaving 0 bases unmatched. The CDR3 DNA is TGTGCCAGCAGTTTAGGGGACAGGGGCTACACCTTC. Amino acids: CASSLGDRGYTF.

This clonotype was found a few times. This chain joins TRBV30 and TRBJ2-1, with D maybe TRBD1 (6 bases). Germline loops: CDR1 GTSNPN, CDR2 SVGIG (reference sequence). Trimming cost V 0 bases and J 1 base, with 13 bases left between them. This CDR3 has 16 amino acids. The CDR3 loop reads CAWSVRQDVSYNEQFF. CDR3 in DNA: TGTGCCTGGAGTGTACGACAGGACGTTTCCTACAATGAGCAGTTCTTC.

In this sample, this clonotype turned up many times. The rearrangement links TRBV12-3 or TRBV12-4 to TRBJ2-7, with TRBD2 matching over 11 bases. The CDR3 length is 15 residues. J gave up 6 bases and V 9 bases, and 13 bases lay outside the gene matches. This CDR3 is CASTPGTSGRFEQYF. For the CDR3, the DNA is TGTGCCAGTACACCAGGCACTAGCGGGAGATTCGAGCAGTACTTC.

This clonotype was counted many times. This chain uses TRBV27 with TRBJ2-1; D might be TRBD2 (5 bases). CDR1 and CDR2 from the germline V gene are MNHEY and SMNVEV (reference sequence). The CDR3 totals 18 residues. Trimming took off 5 bases at V and 0 bases at J, with 20 bases between the two ends. CDR3 DNA: TGTGCCAGCAGTCCAAATCCCCCAGCGGCCAGCTCCTACAATGAGCAGTTCTTC. This gives the protein CASSPNPPAASSYNEQFF.

The gene calls are TRBV6-1 and TRBJ1-5; D unresolved. This CDR3 comprises 14 residues. Trimming left V 5 bases short and J 0 bases short, with 8 bases between. Germline-derived CDR1 and CDR2 are MNHNS and SASEGT. CDR3 nucleotide sequence: TGTGCCAGCAGTCCTACTAGTAGCAATCAGCCCCAGCATTTT. This sequence encodes CASSPTSSNQPQHF.

Many counts were recorded for this clonotype. The gene calls are TRBV27 and TRBJ2-1, with 15 bases aligning to TRBD2. The CDR3 contains 20 residues. The ends lost 7 bases at V and 3 bases at J; junction bases unmatched: 16. CDR1 MNHEY and CDR2 SMNVEV come from the germline V gene (reference sequence). The DNA of the CDR3 is TGTGCCAGCACCTCACCCCTGGGACTAGCGGGAGGACCAATCTACAATGAGCAGTTCTTC. Translation gives CASTSPLGLAGGPIYNEQFF.

This chain joins TRBV18 and TRBJ2-7; D uncertain. This CDR3 spans 16 amino acids. CDR1 is KGHSH, CDR2 LQKENI, per germline. Trimming left V 2 bases short and J 1 base short, with 15 bases between. The CDR3 here is CASSPSGWVKSYEQYF. The CDR3 DNA sequence: TGTGCCAGCTCACCATCGGGTTGGGTGAAATCCTACGAGCAGTACTTC.

The chain joins TRBV10-3 to TRBJ2-3; possible D gene TRBD2, 7 bases. The CDR3 length is 15 residues. Germline lookup yields CDR1 ENHRY and CDR2 SYGVKD. V was shortened by 2 bases and J by 2 bases, with 11 bases between the two germline ends. CDR3 protein: CAISERGAFTDTQYF. The CDR3 DNA reads TGTGCCATCAGTGAGCGGGGGGCGTTCACAGATACGCAGTATTTT.

This sequence joins TRBV10-3 and TRBJ2-7, with D uncertain. Germline V gene sequence: CDR1 ENHRY, CDR2 SYGVKD. Trimming left V 10 bases short and J 3 bases short, with 10 bases between. This CDR3 contains 11 residues. This CDR3 reads CATRLGYEQYF. The CDR3, as DNA: TGTGCCACCCGTCTGGGCTACGAGCAGTACTTC.

This clonotype came up many times. V usage is TRBV24-1 and J usage is TRBJ2-4; D is uncertain. The germline V gene has CDR1 KGHDR and CDR2 SFDVKD. The CDR3 consists of 14 residues. V lost 9 bases, J lost 6 bases, and 17 bases lay in between. CDR3 in amino acids: CATVDGVAGNIQYF. In DNA, the CDR3 is TGTGCCACCGTAGATGGGGTGGCAGGAAACATTCAGTACTTC.

The chain has TRBV19 and TRBJ1-3; a weak D match, TRBD1 (6 bases). Deletions cut 3 bases from V and 3 bases from J, with 9 bases between. Looked up from germline, CDR1 is LNHDA and CDR2 is SQIVND (reference sequence). The CDR3 is 14 amino acids. CDR3 loop: CASSINRDGNTIYF. The CDR3 nucleotides read TGTGCCAGTAGTATCAACAGGGATGGAAACACCATATATTTT.

This clonotype was observed at least ten times. The V gene is TRBV27, the J gene TRBJ2-3; possibly TRBD2 for D (6 bases). Germline CDR1 and CDR2: MNHEY and SMNVEV (reference sequence). This CDR3 has 14 residues. V was cut by 0 bases and J by 4 bases, with 8 bases left in between. CDR3 sequence reads: CASSLSRRADTQYF. The DNA for the CDR3 is TGTGCCAGCAGTTTATCCCGGAGGGCAGATACGCAGTATTTT.

This clonotype was observed many times. The V call is TRBV29-1, the J call TRBJ2-3; D not certain. The CDR3 spans 12 residues. Looked up from germline, CDR1 is SQVTM and CDR2 is ANQGSEA. V dropped 5 bases and J dropped 2 bases, with 8 bases sitting between them. For the CDR3, the DNA is TGCAGCGTTCCAGAACACACAGATACGCAGTATTTT. It specifies CSVPEHTDTQYF.

This clonotype was detected many times. The chain has TRBV10-3 and TRBJ1-5; TRBD1 might be the D (5 bases). The V and J ends lost 0 bases and 4 bases respectively, with 16 bases between them. The CDR3 runs 17 residues. CDR1 and CDR2 from the germline V gene are ENHRY and SYGVKD. The CDR3 here is CAISESGVGQGNQPQHF. CDR3 in DNA: TGTGCCATCAGTGAGTCGGGGGTTGGGCAGGGAAATCAGCCCCAGCATTTT.